Following are 4 T cell receptor beta chains from one sample sequenced in a study of cytomegalovirus exposure and HLA in healthy donors. PCR employed 60 Vbeta and 13 Jbeta primers. Some clones are missing from TCRdb's copy, which holds only in-frame ones; the method was immunoSEQ multiplex PCR. The data show over 85,000 clones, roughly four fifths seen once. Input material: PBMCs. Receptors were obtained from a young woman in good health and CMV-seronegative.

J is TRBJ1-5 and V is TRBV4-2; no firm D call. Germline values: CDR1 LGHNA, CDR2 YNFKEQ. This CDR3 is built from 16 residues. Trimming removed 0 bases at V and 5 bases at J, with 14 bases between. This chain's CDR3 is CASSQDRAKEDQPQHF. The CDR3 region has the DNA TGTGCCAGCAGCCAAGACCGGGCAAAGGAGGATCAGCCCCAGCATTTT.

This CDR3 is CASSPTSGRGHEQYF. In DNA, the CDR3 is TGTGCCAGCAGCCCGACTAGCGGGAGAGGGCACGAGCAGTACTTC. This sequence joins TRBV14 and TRBJ2-7, with TRBD2 matching over 12 bases. The length of the CDR3 is 15 residues. V trimming: 4 bases; J trimming: 5 bases; junction bases outside the gene matches: 6. Germline CDR1 and CDR2: SGHDN and FVKESK. The variable domain in full, with the rest retrieved from reference TRBV14 and TRBJ2-7, is EAGVTQFPSHSVIEKGQTVTLRCDPISGHDNLYWYRRVMGKEIKFLLHFVKESKQDESGMPNNRFLAERTGGTYSTLKVQPAELEDSGVYFCASSPTSGRGHEQYFGPGTRLTVT.

This clone was seen once. J is TRBJ2-2 and V is TRBV2, with 7 bases lining up with TRBD2. This CDR3 contains 13 residues. Germline CDR1 is SNHLY and CDR2 is FYNNEI. The junction had 5 bases not matched to a gene; V was cut back by 6 bases and J by 7 bases. The CDR3 nucleotides are TGTGCCAGCAGGACTAGCAAGGTCGGGGAGCTGTTTTTT. Protein sequence: CASRTSKVGELFF.

The rearrangement uses TRBV9 and TRBJ2-3; 7 nucleotides agree with TRBD1. With 2 bases clipped from V and 2 bases from J, the junction kept 2 bases outside the gene matches. This CDR3 comprises 14 residues. The germline V gene encodes CDR1 SGDLS and CDR2 YYNGEE. This CDR3 reads CASSVGQLTDTQYF. CDR3 DNA sequence: TGTGCCAGCAGCGTGGGACAGCTCACAGATACGCAGTATTTT. The full variable domain, with the rest looked up from reference TRBV9 and TRBJ2-3, is DSGVTQTPKHLITATGQRVTLRCSPRSGDLSVYWYQQSLDQGLQFLIQYYNGEERAKGNILERFSAQQFPDLHSELNLSSLELGDSALYFCASSVGQLTDTQYFGPGTRLTVL.